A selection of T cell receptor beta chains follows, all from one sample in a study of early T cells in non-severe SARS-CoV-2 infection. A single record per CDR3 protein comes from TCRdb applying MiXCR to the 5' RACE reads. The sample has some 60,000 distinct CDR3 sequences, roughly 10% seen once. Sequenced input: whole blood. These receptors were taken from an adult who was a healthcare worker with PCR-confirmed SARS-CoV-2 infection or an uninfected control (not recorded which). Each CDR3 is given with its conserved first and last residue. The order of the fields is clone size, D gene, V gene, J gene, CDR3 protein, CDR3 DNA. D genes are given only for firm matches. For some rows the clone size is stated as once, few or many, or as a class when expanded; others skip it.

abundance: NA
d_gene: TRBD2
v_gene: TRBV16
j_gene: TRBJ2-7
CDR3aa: CASSQSGGRYEQYF
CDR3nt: TGTGCCAGCAGCCAATCTGGCGGGAGGTACGAGCAGTACTTC

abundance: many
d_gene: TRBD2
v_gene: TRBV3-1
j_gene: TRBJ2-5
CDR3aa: CASSQGLAGGPEGETQYF
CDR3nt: TGTGCCAGCAGCCAAGGGCTAGCGGGAGGGCCAGAGGGAGAGACCCAGTACTTC

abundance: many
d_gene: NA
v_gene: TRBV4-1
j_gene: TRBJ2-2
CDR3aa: CASSLYERNTGGLFF
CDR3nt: TGCGCCAGCAGCCTCTACGAACGGAACACCGGGGGGCTGTTTTTT

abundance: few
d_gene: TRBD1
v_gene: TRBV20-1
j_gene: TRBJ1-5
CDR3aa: CSANGQVWNQPQHF
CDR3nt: TGCAGTGCTAACGGACAGGTTTGGAATCAGCCCCAGCATTTT

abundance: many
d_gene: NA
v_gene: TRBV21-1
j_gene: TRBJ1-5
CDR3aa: CASILPGPPNQPQHF
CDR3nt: TGTGCCAGCATCCTTCCGGGCCCCCCGAATCAGCCCCAGCATTTT

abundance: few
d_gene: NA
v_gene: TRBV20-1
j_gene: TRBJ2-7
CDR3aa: CSAARTEQYF
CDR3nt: TGCAGTGCTGCTCGAACCGAGCAGTACTTC

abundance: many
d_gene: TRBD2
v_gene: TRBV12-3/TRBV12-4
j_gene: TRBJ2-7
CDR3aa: CASSRGGPAYEQYF
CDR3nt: TGTGCCAGCAGTAGGGGAGGGCCAGCCTACGAGCAGTACTTC

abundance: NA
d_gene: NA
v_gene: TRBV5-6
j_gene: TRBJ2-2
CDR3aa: CASSLSSVTGELFF
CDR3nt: TGTGCCAGCAGCTTATCTAGCGTTACCGGGGAGCTGTTTTTT

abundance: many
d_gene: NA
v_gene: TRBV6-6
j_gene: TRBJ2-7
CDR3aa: CASSYAGIRYEQYF
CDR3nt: TGTGCCAGCAGTTACGCCGGGATCCGATACGAGCAGTACTTC

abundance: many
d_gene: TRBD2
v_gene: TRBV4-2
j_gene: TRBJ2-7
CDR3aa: CASSLAPGLAGEEQYF
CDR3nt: TGTGCCAGCAGCCTAGCCCCGGGACTAGCGGGAGAAGAGCAGTACTTC

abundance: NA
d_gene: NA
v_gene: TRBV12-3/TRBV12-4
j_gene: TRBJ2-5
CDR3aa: CASRGTPSQETQYF
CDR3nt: TGTGCCAGCAGGGGGACACCTTCTCAAGAGACCCAGTACTTC

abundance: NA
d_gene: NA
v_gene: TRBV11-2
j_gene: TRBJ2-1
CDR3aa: CASSLAAGLVNEQFF
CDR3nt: TGTGCCAGCAGCTTAGCGGCGGGACTGGTCAATGAGCAGTTCTTC

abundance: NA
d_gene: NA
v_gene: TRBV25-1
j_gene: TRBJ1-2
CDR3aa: CASMSETPLYGYTF
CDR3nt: TGTGCCAGCATGTCGGAGACCCCCCTTTATGGCTACACCTTC